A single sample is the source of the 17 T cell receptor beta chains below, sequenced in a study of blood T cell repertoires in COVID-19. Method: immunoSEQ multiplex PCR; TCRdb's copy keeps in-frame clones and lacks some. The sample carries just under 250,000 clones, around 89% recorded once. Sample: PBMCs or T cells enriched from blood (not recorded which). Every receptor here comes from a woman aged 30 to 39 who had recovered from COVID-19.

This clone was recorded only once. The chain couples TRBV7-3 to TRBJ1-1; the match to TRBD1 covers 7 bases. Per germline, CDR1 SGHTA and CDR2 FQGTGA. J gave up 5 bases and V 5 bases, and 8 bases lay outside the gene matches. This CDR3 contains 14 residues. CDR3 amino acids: CASSVQGVGTEAFF. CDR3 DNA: TGTGCCAGCAGCGTCCAGGGGGTTGGAACTGAAGCTTTCTTT.

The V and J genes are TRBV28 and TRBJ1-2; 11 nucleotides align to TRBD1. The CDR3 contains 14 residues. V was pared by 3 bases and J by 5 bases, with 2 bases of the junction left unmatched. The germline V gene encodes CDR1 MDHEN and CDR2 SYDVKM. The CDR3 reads CASSLGQGVYGYTF. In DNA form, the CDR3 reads TGTGCCAGCAGTTTGGGACAGGGGGTATATGGCTACACCTTC.

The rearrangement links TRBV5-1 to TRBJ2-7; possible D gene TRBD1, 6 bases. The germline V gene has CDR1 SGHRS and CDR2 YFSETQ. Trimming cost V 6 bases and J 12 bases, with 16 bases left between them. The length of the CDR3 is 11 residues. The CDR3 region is CASIRRGGGYF. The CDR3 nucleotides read TGCGCCAGCATCCGAAGAGGGGGTGGGTACTTC. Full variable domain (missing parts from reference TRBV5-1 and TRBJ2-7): KAGVTQTPRYLIKTRGQQVTLSCSPISGHRSVSWYQQTPGQGLQFLFEYFSETQRNKGNFPGRFSGRQFSNSRSEMNVSTLELGDSALYLCASIRRGGGYFGPGTRLTVT.

CDR3 nucleotides: TGTGCCAGCTCACCGGGTGGACAGGGCGCTGGCTACACCTTC. Protein product: CASSPGGQGAGYTF. This sequence joins TRBV18 and TRBJ1-2; 8 bases are shared with TRBD1. V shed 3 bases and J 7 bases; nucleotides not matched to a gene: 7. The CDR3 totals 14 residues. Per germline, CDR1 KGHSH and CDR2 LQKENI.

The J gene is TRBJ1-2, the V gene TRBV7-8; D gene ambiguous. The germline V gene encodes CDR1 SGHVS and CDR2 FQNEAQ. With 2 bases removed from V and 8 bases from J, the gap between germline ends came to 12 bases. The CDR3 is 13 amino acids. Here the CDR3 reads CASSLQSLLGYTF. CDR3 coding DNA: TGTGCCAGCAGCTTACAATCTCTTCTAGGCTACACCTTC.

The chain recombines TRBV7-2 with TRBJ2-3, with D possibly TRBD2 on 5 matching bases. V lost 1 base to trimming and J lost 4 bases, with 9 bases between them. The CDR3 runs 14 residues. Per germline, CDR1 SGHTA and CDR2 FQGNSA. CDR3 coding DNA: TGTGCCAGCAGCTTAGGGGTTAGCGCAGATACGCAGTATTTT. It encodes CASSLGVSADTQYF.

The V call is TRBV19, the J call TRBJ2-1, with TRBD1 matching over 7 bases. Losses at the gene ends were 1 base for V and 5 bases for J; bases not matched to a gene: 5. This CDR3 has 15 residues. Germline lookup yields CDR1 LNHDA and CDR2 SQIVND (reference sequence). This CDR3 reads CASSIGQGSHNEQFF. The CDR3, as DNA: TGTGCCAGTAGTATAGGACAGGGTAGCCACAATGAGCAGTTCTTC.

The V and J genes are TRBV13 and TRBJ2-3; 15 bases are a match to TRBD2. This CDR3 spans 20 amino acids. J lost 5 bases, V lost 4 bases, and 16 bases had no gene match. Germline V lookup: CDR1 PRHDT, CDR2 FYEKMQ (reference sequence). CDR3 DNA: TGTGCCAGCAGCTCCATCGGACTAGCGGGAGGGCCGCGGGGGAAAGATACGCAGTATTTT. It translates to CASSSIGLAGGPRGKDTQYF.

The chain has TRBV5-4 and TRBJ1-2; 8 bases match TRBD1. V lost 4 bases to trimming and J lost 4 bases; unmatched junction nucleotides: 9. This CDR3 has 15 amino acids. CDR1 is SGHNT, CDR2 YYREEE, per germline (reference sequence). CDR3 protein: CASSRTGQEGYGYTF. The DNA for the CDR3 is TGTGCCAGCAGCCGAACGGGACAGGAGGGCTATGGCTACACCTTC.

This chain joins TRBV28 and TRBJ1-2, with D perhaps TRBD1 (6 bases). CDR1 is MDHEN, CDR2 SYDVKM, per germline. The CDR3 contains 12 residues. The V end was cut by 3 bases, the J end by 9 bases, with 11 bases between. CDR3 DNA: TGTGCCAGCAGTTTTTGGCAGGGGAGCTACACCTTC. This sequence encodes CASSFWQGSYTF.

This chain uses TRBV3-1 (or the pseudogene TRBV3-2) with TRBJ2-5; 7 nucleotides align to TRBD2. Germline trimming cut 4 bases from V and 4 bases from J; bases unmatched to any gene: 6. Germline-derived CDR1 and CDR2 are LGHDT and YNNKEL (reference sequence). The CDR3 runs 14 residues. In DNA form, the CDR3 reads TGTGCCAGCAGCCCCAGACTAGCTGGAGAGACCCAGTACTTC. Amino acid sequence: CASSPRLAGETQYF.

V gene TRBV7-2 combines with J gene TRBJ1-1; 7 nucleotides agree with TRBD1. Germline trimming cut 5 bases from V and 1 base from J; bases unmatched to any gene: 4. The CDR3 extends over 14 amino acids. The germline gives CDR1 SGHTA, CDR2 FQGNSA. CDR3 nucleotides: TGTGCCAGCAGCCTATGGACAGGGAACACTGAAGCTTTCTTT. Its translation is CASSLWTGNTEAFF.

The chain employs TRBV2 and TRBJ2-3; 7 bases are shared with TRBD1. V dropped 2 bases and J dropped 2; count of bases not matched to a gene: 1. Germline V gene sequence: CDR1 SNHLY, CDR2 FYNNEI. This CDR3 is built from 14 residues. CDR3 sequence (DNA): TGTGCCAGCAGTGAAAGGGGGCCCACAGATACGCAGTATTTT. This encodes CASSERGPTDTQYF. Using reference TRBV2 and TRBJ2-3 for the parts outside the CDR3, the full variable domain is EPEVTQTPSHQVTQMGQEVILRCVPISNHLYFYWYRQILGQKVEFLVSFYNNEISEKSEIFDDQFSVERPDGSNFTLKIRSTKLEDSAMYFCASSERGPTDTQYFGPGTRLTVL.

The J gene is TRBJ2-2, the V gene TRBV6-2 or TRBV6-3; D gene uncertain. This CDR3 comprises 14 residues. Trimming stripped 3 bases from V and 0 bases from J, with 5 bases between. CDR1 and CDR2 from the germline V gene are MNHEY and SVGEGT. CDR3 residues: CASSYFSNTGELFF. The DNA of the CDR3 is TGTGCCAGCAGTTATTTCTCGAACACCGGGGAGCTGTTTTTT.

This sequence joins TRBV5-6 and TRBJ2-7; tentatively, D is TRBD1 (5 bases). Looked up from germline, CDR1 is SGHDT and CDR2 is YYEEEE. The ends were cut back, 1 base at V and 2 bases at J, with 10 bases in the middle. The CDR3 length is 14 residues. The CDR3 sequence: CASSLNGHTYEQYF. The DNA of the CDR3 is TGTGCCAGCAGCTTGAATGGACACACCTACGAGCAGTACTTC.

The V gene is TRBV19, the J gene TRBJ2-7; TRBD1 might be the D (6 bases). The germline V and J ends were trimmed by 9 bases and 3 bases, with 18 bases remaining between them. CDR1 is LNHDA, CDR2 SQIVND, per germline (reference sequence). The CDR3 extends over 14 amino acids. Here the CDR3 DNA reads TGTGCCAGCTCATGGGCGGGCAGGGGCTACGAGCAGTACTTC. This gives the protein CASSWAGRGYEQYF.

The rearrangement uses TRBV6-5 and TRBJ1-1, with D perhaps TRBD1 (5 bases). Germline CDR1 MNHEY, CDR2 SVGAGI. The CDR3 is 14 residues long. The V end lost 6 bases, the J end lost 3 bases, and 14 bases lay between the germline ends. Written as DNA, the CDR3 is TGTGCCAGCAGACCTACCGACAGATACACTGAAGCTTTCTTT. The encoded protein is CASRPTDRYTEAFF.